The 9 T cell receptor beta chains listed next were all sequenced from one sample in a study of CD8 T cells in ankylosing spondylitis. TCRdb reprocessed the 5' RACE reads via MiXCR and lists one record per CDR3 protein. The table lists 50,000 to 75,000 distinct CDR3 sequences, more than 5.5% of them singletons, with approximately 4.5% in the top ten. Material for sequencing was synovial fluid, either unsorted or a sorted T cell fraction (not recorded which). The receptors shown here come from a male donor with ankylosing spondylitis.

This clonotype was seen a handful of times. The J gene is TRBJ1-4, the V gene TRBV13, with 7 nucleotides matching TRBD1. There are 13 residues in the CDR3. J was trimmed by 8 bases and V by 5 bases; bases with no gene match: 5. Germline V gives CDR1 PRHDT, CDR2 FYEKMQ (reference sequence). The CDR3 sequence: CASSVRQGEKLFF. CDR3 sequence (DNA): TGTGCCAGCAGCGTACGACAGGGAGAAAAACTGTTTTTT.

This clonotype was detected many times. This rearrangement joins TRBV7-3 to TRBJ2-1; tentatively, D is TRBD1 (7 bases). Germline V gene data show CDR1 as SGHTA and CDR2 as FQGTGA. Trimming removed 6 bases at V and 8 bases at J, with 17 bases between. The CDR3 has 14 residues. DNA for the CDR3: TGTGCCAGCAGGGGGGGACAGCATAGGGATGAGCAGTTCTTC. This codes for CASRGGQHRDEQFF. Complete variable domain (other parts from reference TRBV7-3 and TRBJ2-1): GAGVSQTPSNKVTEKGKYVELRCDPISGHTALYWYRQSLGQGPEFLIYFQGTGAADDSGLPNDRFFAVRPEGSVSTLKIQRTERGDSAVYLCASRGGQHRDEQFFGPGTRLTVL.

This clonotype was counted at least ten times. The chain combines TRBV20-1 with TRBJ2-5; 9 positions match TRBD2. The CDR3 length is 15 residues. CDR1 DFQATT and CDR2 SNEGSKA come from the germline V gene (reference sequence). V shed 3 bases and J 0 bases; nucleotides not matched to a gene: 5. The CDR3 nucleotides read TGCAGTGCTAGGGAGAGACTAGCGGACCAAGAGACCCAGTACTTC. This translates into CSARERLADQETQYF.

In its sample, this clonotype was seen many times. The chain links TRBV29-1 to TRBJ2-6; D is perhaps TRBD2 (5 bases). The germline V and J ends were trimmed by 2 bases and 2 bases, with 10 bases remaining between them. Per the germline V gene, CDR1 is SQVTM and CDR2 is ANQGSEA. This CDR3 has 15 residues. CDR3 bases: TGCAGCGTTGAAACGGGGTTCACTGGGGCCAACGTCCTGACTTTC. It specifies CSVETGFTGANVLTF.

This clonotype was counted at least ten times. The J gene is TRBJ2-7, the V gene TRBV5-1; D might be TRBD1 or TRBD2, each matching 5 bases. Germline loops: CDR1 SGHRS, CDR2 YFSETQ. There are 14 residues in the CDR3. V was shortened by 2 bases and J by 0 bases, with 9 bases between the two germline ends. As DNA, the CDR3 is TGCGCCAGCAGCTTCCTCGGGGCCTCCTACGAGCAGTACTTC. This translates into CASSFLGASYEQYF.

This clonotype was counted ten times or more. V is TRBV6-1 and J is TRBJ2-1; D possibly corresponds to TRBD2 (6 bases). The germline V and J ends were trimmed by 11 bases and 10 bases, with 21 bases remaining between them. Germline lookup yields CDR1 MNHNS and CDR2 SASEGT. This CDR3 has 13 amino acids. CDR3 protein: CAVKTSSTLEQFF. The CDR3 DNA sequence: TGTGCCGTCAAGACTAGTTCTACCCTGGAGCAGTTCTTC.

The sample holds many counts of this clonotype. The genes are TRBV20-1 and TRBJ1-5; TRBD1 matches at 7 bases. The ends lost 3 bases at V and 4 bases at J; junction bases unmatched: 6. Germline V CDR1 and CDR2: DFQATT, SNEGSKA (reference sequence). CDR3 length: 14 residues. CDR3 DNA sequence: TGCAGTGCTAGGATACAGGGGCCTAATCAGCCCCAGCATTTT. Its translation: CSARIQGPNQPQHF.

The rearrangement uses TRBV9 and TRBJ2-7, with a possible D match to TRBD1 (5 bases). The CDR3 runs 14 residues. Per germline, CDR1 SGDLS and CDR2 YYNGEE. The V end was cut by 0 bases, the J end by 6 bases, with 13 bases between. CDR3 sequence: CASSVGVQVGEQYF. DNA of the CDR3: TGTGCCAGCAGCGTAGGGGTACAGGTAGGCGAGCAGTACTTC.

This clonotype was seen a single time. The CDR3 here is CASSPLPGEPQHF. The DNA for the CDR3 is TGTGCCAGTAGTCCCCTTCCGGGGGAGCCCCAGCATTTT. The chain couples TRBV19 to TRBJ1-5; possible D gene TRBD1, 5 bases. The germline V gene encodes CDR1 LNHDA and CDR2 SQIVND (reference sequence). The CDR3 extends over 13 amino acids. Trimming removed 5 bases from V and 8 bases from J, with 13 bases in between.